The 24 T cell receptor beta chains presented below share a single source sample, sequenced in a study of T-cell reconstitution after alpha-beta-depleted transplantation in children. The TCRbeta library was prepared with unique molecular identifiers. TCRdb ran MiXCR on the PCR reads and lists one entry per CDR3 protein. The sample includes roughly 400,000 distinct CDR3 sequences, around 21% seen only once; the top ten take 3.8%. The starting material was PBMCs from the stem cell graft donor, obtained from the stem cell graft. These receptors were taken from a human donor who donated a stem cell graft to a child with acute myeloid leukemia.

The CDR3 reads CASSPGTSGPYNEQFF. Here the CDR3 DNA reads TGTGCCAGCAGCCCCGGGACTAGCGGACCTTACAATGAGCAGTTCTTC. The V gene is TRBV7-3, the J gene TRBJ2-1; TRBD2 matches at 11 bases. The J segment lost 4 bases and the V segment lost 5 bases, leaving 7 bases of the junction unmatched. The CDR3 spans 16 residues. Per the germline V gene, CDR1 is SGHTA and CDR2 is FQGTGA.

V is TRBV6-1 and J is TRBJ2-1; 11 positions match TRBD2. V lost 4 bases and J lost 4; bases outside the gene matches: 3. CDR3 size: 15 residues. Germline V gives CDR1 MNHNS, CDR2 SASEGT. The CDR3 loop is CASSGLAGFYNEQFF. CDR3 nucleotide sequence: TGTGCCAGCAGTGGACTAGCGGGATTTTACAATGAGCAGTTCTTC.

This clonotype was observed many times. This sequence joins TRBV29-1 and TRBJ2-7; D may correspond to TRBD1 or TRBD2 (6 bases each). Between the trimmed V and J ends, which lost 7 bases and 7 bases, there was a span of 26 bases. The germline V gene has CDR1 SQVTM and CDR2 ANQGSEA. There are 15 residues in the CDR3. The CDR3 here is CSATGAERSRWEQYF. CDR3 coding DNA: TGCAGCGCCACGGGGGCCGAGCGGTCACGGTGGGAGCAGTACTTC.

The rearrangement links TRBV25-1 to TRBJ1-1; possible D gene TRBD1, 5 bases. This CDR3 region has 15 residues. V lost 1 base and J lost 5, with 14 bases in between. Germline CDR1 MGHDK, CDR2 SYGVNS. The CDR3 coding sequence is TGTGCCAGCAGTGAATTGTCAGGGAAGGAAACTGAAGCTTTCTTT. Its protein is CASSELSGKETEAFF.

The chain has TRBV12-3 or TRBV12-4 and TRBJ1-1; D possibly corresponds to TRBD1 (5 bases). The CDR3 loop spans 14 amino acids. V lost 6 bases, J lost 5 bases, and 16 bases lay in between. In DNA form, the CDR3 reads TGTGCCAGCAGCTCAAATCGGGGGGGGACTGAAGCTTTCTTT. This translates into CASSSNRGGTEAFF.

This clonotype was observed at least ten times. This rearrangement joins TRBV27 to TRBJ2-3; maybe TRBD2 (6 bases). The V end was cut by 10 bases, the J end by 1 base, with 15 bases between. CDR1 and CDR2 from the germline V gene are MNHEY and SMNVEV (reference sequence). CDR3 size: 14 residues. CDR3 region: CATRGRLGTDTQYF. As DNA, the CDR3 is TGTGCCACTCGGGGGAGACTAGGCACAGATACGCAGTATTTT.

This clonotype was detected a few times. This chain connects TRBV5-1 to TRBJ2-6, with 7 bases fitting TRBD1. V trimming: 3 bases; J trimming: 5 bases; junction bases outside the gene matches: 8. The CDR3 has 16 amino acids. Germline CDR1 reads SGHRS; CDR2 reads YFSETQ. The CDR3, as DNA: TGCGCCAGCAGCTATAGTACAGGGGCGCGGGCCAACGTCCTGACTTTC. Protein: CASSYSTGARANVLTF.

This clonotype has only one observation. The rearrangement uses TRBV5-5 and TRBJ2-1; 11 bases agree with TRBD2. CDR3 length equals 16 residues. Losses at the gene ends were 4 bases for V and 5 bases for J; bases not matched to a gene: 8. The germline gives CDR1 SGHKS, CDR2 YYEKEE (reference sequence). The DNA for the CDR3 is TGTGCCAGCAGCCCTTCCCTAGCGGGAGGAGACAATGAGCAGTTCTTC. It translates to CASSPSLAGGDNEQFF.

This clonotype appeared a few times. The chain joins TRBV5-1 to TRBJ2-7, with D perhaps TRBD2 (6 bases). The CDR3 runs 17 residues. V was clipped by 0 bases and J by 0 bases, with 16 bases between them. The V gene's germline CDR1 is SGHRS and CDR2 YFSETQ. In nucleotides, the CDR3 is TGCGCCAGCAGCTTGGCGTGGCGGGGACGGAGCTCCTACGAGCAGTACTTC. Its protein product is CASSLAWRGRSSYEQYF.

The sample holds a few counts of this clonotype. V gene TRBV12-3 or TRBV12-4 combines with J gene TRBJ2-5, with D possibly being TRBD1 (6 bases). The V end lost 7 bases, the J end lost 5 bases, and 32 bases lay between the germline ends. The CDR3 is 19 residues long. The CDR3, as DNA: TGTGCCAGCACCCTAGAGGGTCAGGGGCTTATCATATACAGGGAGACCCAGTACTTC. It codes for CASTLEGQGLIIYRETQYF.

This clonotype occurred a few times. This chain uses TRBV7-2 with TRBJ2-7; the D gene is possibly TRBD2 (6 bases). This CDR3 has 17 amino acids. Between the trimmed V and J ends, which lost 3 bases and 7 bases, there was a span of 25 bases. Germline assignment: CDR1 SGHTA and CDR2 FQGNSA. The CDR3 reads CASSFLAGGGRGDEQYF. The CDR3 bases are TGTGCCAGCAGCTTTCTCGCCGGCGGAGGGAGAGGGGATGAGCAGTACTTC.

This clonotype showed up many times. The chain combines TRBV24-1 with TRBJ2-1; possible D gene TRBD2, 6 bases. Germline V gene lookup returns CDR1 KGHDR and CDR2 SFDVKD. This CDR3 is built from 16 residues. Deletions cut 3 bases from V and 6 bases from J, with 17 bases between. The CDR3 loop is CATSDPGGHSLNEQFF. The CDR3 DNA is TGTGCCACCAGTGATCCCGGGGGTCATTCTCTCAATGAGCAGTTCTTC.

CDR3 bases: TGTGCCAGCACCCTTACCGGGGAGCTGTTTTTT. It yields the protein CASTLTGELFF. This chain links TRBV12-3 or TRBV12-4 with TRBJ2-2; D ambiguous. This CDR3 spans 11 amino acids. The germline V and J ends were trimmed by 7 bases and 5 bases, with 5 bases remaining between them.

This clonotype has at least ten counts. V usage is TRBV20-1 and J usage is TRBJ2-1; 8 bases match TRBD1. The CDR3 contains 12 residues. Unmatched junction bases numbered 3, after V lost 4 bases and J lost 7 bases. Germline V CDR1 and CDR2: DFQATT, SNEGSKA (reference sequence). The CDR3 DNA reads TGCAGTGCTAATGGACAGGGTAATGAGCAGTTCTTC. It specifies CSANGQGNEQFF.

The V gene is TRBV4-1, the J gene TRBJ2-1; 9 nucleotides line up with TRBD2. The J segment lost 9 bases and the V segment lost 0 bases, leaving 12 bases of the junction unmatched. In germline, CDR1 is MGHRA, CDR2 YSYEKL. The length of the CDR3 is 17 residues. The CDR3 here is CASSQDEGLAGSGEQFF. CDR3 DNA sequence: TGCGCCAGCAGCCAAGATGAGGGGCTAGCGGGATCCGGTGAGCAGTTCTTC.

The V gene is TRBV20-1, the J gene TRBJ2-1; 9 positions match TRBD2. This CDR3 has 18 residues. The junction had 19 bases not matched to a gene; V was cut back by 7 bases and J by 3 bases. From germline, CDR1 is DFQATT and CDR2 SNEGSKA (reference sequence). The CDR3 sequence: CSVRAVAGEGFGYNEQFF. Here the CDR3 DNA reads TGCAGTGTTCGAGCAGTAGCGGGAGAAGGGTTTGGCTACAATGAGCAGTTCTTC.

Comment on this clonotype: A much larger clone lies a single base off, so this may be a read error. V gene TRBV28 combines with J gene TRBJ2-7; the D is unclear. The V gene lost 3 bases and the J gene lost 5 bases, with 8 bases spanning the gap. Germline assignment: CDR1 MDHEN and CDR2 SYDVKM. The CDR3 loop spans 12 amino acids. Written as DNA, the CDR3 is TGTGCCAGCAGTTTCGGGCAGCACGAGCAGTACTTC. This codes for CASSFGQHEQYF.

V and J are TRBV7-9 and TRBJ2-1, with D possibly matching TRBD1 (5 bases). V lost 3 bases and J 8 bases, leaving 11 bases between the germline ends. CDR1 and CDR2 from the germline V gene are SEHNR and FQNEAQ (reference sequence). The length of the CDR3 is 13 residues. The DNA of the CDR3 is TGTGCCAGCAGCTTCAGGACATGGGATGAGCAGTTCTTC. Translation: CASSFRTWDEQFF.

The chain combines TRBV5-1 with TRBJ2-7; no firm D call. Germline V gene data show CDR1 as SGHRS and CDR2 as YFSETQ. The CDR3 extends over 12 amino acids. Trimming shortened V by 4 bases and J by 3 bases, and 8 bases separated the two germline ends. CDR3 residues: CASSVGNYEQYF. The CDR3 region has the DNA TGCGCCAGCAGCGTGGGAAACTACGAGCAGTACTTC.

The chain combines TRBV20-1 with TRBJ2-7; D is unresolved. The ends were cut back, 6 bases at V and 7 bases at J, with 10 bases in the middle. Germline V gene data show CDR1 as DFQATT and CDR2 as SNEGSKA (reference sequence). The CDR3 contains 10 residues. CDR3 loop: CSAQIREQYF. The CDR3 DNA reads as TGCAGTGCCCAAATACGGGAGCAGTACTTC.

This clonotype was detected ten times or more. V and J are TRBV29-1 and TRBJ2-1; unclear D gene. Germline CDR1 is SQVTM and CDR2 is ANQGSEA. The length of the CDR3 is 10 residues. Trimming shortened V by 6 bases and J by 8 bases, and 8 bases separated the two germline ends. The CDR3 loop is CSVFTDEQFF. In nucleotides, the CDR3 is TGCAGCGTCTTTACCGATGAGCAGTTCTTC.

This clonotype was detected a few times. The chain recombines TRBV7-2 with TRBJ2-6, with TRBD1 as a possible D gene (6 bases). The CDR3 runs 15 residues. Germline V lookup: CDR1 SGHTA, CDR2 FQGNSA. The V and J ends lost 5 bases and 2 bases respectively, with 10 bases between them. CDR3 in amino acids: CASSHTGTGANVLTF. The DNA of the CDR3 is TGTGCCAGCAGCCACACAGGGACTGGGGCCAACGTCCTGACTTTC.

This clonotype was detected only a few times. This chain uses TRBV20-1 with TRBJ2-1, with D perhaps TRBD2 (5 bases). V shed 2 bases and J shed 0 bases, with 17 bases lying between them. This CDR3 has 17 amino acids. Germline V lookup: CDR1 DFQATT, CDR2 SNEGSKA (reference sequence). In nucleotides, the CDR3 is TGCAGTGCTAGATCCCCCAGCGGATACAGCTCCTACAATGAGCAGTTCTTC. Translating gives CSARSPSGYSSYNEQFF.

The chain employs TRBV6-1 and TRBJ2-1; 14 bases are a match to TRBD2. The J segment lost 1 base and the V segment lost 4 bases, leaving 6 bases of the junction unmatched. CDR3 length: 18 residues. Germline V gives CDR1 MNHNS, CDR2 SASEGT. The CDR3 DNA is TGTGCCAGCAGTGCCGGGACTAGCGGGAGTAAGTCCTACAATGAGCAGTTCTTC. This translates into CASSAGTSGSKSYNEQFF.